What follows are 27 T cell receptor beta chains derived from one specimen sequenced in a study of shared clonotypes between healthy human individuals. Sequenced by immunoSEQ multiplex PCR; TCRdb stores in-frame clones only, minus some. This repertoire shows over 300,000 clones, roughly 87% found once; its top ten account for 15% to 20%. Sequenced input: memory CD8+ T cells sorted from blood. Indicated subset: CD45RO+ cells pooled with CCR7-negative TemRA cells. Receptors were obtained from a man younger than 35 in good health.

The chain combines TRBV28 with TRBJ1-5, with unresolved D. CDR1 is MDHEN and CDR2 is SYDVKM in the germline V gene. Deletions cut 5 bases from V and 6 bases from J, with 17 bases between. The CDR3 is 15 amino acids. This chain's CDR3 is CASSPDLGASQPQHF. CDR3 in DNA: TGTGCCAGCAGTCCTGATCTCGGAGCGAGTCAGCCCCAGCATTTT.

The CDR3 bases are TGTGCCTGTCAACGGGGAAGTTCCTACGAGCAGTACTTC. Its translation is CACQRGSSYEQYF. The V call is TRBV30, the J call TRBJ2-7; D possibly corresponds to TRBD2 (5 bases). CDR1 is GTSNPN, CDR2 SVGIG, per germline (reference sequence). With 6 bases removed from V and 1 base from J, the gap between germline ends came to 13 bases. The CDR3 totals 13 residues. The variable domain in full, completed from reference TRBV30 and TRBJ2-7, reads SQTIHQWPATLVQPVGSPLSLECTVEGTSNPNLYWYRQAAGRGLQLLFYSVGIGQISSEVPQNLSASRPQDRQFILSSKKLLLSDSGFYLCACQRGSSYEQYFGPGTRLTVT.

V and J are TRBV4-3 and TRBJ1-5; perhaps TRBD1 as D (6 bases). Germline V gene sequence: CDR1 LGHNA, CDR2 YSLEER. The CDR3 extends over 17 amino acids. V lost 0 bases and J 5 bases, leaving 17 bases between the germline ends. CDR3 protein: CASSQDWVTGLYQPQHF. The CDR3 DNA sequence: TGCGCCAGCAGCCAAGATTGGGTTACAGGGTTATATCAGCCCCAGCATTTT.

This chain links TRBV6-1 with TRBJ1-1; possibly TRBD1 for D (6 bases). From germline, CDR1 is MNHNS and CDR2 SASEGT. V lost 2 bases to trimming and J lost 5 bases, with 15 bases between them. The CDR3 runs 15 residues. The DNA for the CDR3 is TGTGCCAGCAGTGAACCCCCGACAGGTTGGACTGAAGCTTTCTTT. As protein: CASSEPPTGWTEAFF.

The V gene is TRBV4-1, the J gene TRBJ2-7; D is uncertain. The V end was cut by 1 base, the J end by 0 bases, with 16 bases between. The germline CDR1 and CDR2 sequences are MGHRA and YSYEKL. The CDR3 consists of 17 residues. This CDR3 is CASSQVPGSPVSYEQYF. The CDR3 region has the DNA TGCGCCAGCAGCCAAGTCCCGGGTTCTCCGGTCTCCTACGAGCAGTACTTC.

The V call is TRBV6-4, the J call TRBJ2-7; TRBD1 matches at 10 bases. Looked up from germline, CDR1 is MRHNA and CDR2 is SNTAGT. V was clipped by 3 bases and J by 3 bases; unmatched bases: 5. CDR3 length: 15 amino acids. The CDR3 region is CASSEVGTGVYEQYF. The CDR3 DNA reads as TGTGCCAGCAGTGAGGTAGGGACAGGGGTCTACGAGCAGTACTTC.

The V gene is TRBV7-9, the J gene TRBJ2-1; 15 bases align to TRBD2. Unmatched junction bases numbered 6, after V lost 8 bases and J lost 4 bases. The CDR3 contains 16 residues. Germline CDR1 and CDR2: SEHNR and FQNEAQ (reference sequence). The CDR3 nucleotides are TGTGCCAGCGTCCCGGGACTAGCGGGGGGATACAATGAGCAGTTCTTC. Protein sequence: CASVPGLAGGYNEQFF.

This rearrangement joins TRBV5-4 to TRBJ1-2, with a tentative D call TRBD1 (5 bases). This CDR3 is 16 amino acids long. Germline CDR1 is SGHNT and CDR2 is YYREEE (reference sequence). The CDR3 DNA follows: TGTGCGGGGAGCCGGTACGTGACCGGGACGGAGTATGGCTACACCTTC. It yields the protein CAGSRYVTGTEYGYTF.

The CDR3 region is CSVVIGGLGYTF. DNA for the CDR3: TGCAGCGTTGTGATAGGGGGCCTTGGCTACACCTTC. This chain links TRBV29-1 with TRBJ1-2; 7 positions match TRBD1. With V trimmed by 4 bases and J by 7 bases, 6 bases remained unmatched. CDR3 length equals 12 residues. The germline V gene has CDR1 SQVTM and CDR2 ANQGSEA. Looking up the rest from reference TRBV29-1 and TRBJ1-2 gives the full variable domain: SAVISQKPSRDICQRGTSLTIQCQVDSQVTMMFWYRQQPGQSLTLIATANQGSEATYESGFVIDKFPISRPNLTFSTLTVSNMSPEDSSIYLCSVVIGGLGYTFGSGTRLTVV.

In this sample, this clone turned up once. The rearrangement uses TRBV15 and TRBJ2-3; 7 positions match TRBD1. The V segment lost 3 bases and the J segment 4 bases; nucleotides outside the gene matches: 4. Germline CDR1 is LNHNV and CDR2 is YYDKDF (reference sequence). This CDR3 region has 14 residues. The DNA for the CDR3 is TGTGCCACCAGCAGTAGACAGGGACCAGATACGCAGTATTTT. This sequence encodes CATSSRQGPDTQYF.

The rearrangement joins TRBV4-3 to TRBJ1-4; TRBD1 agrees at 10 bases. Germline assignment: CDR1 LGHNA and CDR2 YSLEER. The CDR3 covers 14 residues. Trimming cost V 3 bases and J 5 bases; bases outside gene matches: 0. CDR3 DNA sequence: TGCGCCAGCAGCCAGGACAGGGGGAATGAAAAACTGTTTTTT. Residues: CASSQDRGNEKLFF.

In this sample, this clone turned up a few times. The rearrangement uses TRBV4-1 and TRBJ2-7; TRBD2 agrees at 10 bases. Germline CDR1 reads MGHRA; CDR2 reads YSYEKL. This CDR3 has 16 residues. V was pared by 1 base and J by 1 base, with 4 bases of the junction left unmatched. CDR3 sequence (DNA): TGCGCCAGCAGCCAAGTCGCTAGCGGGGGTTCCTACGAGCAGTACTTC. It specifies CASSQVASGGSYEQYF.

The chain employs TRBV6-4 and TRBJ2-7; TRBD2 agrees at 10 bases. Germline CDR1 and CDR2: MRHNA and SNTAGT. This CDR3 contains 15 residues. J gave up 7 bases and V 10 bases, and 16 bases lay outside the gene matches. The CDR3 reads CATPHAGLAGEEQYF. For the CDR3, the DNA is TGTGCCACGCCACACGCAGGTCTAGCGGGAGAGGAGCAGTACTTC.

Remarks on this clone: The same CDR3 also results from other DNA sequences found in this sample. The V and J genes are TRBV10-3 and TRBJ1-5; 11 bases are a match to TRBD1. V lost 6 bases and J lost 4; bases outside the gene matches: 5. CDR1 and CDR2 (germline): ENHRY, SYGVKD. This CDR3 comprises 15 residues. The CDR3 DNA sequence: TGTGCCATCAGGGAAGGGACAGGGGGTAATCAGCCCCAGCATTTT. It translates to CAIREGTGGNQPQHF.

CDR3 nucleotide sequence: TGTGCCAGCAGCCCGACAGGCGTCTACGAGCAGTACTTC. This encodes CASSPTGVYEQYF. This chain connects TRBV7-6 to TRBJ2-7; D is perhaps TRBD1 (6 bases). CDR3 length: 13 residues. Germline V gene sequence: CDR1 SGHVS, CDR2 FNYEAQ. The ends were cut back, 5 bases at V and 3 bases at J, with 11 bases in the middle.

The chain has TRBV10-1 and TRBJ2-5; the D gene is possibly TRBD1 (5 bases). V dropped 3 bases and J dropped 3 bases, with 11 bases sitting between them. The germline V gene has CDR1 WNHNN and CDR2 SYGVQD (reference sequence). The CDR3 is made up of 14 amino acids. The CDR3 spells CASSDQGSEETQYF. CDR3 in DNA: TGCGCCAGCAGTGATCAGGGTTCTGAAGAGACCCAGTACTTC.

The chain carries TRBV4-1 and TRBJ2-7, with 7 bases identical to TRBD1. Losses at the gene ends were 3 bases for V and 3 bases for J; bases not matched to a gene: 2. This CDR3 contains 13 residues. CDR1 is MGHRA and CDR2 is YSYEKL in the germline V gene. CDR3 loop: CASSQTGFYEQYF. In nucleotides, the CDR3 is TGCGCCAGCAGCCAGACAGGGTTCTACGAGCAGTACTTC.

CDR3 in DNA: TGTGCCAGCAGCTTAGTGTACGGAGCCTACGAGCAGTACTTC. Translated: CASSLVYGAYEQYF. The rearrangement joins TRBV7-2 to TRBJ2-7, with D uncertain. The ends were cut back, 1 base at V and 2 bases at J, with 9 bases in the middle. The germline CDR1 and CDR2 sequences are SGHTA and FQGNSA. The CDR3 contains 14 residues.

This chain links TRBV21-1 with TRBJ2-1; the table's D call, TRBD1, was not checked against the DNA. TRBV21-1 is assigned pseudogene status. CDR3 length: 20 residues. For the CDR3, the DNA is TGTGCCAGCAGCAAAGGTGGAAGGGGACAGGGGGTAAAAATCTACAATGAGCAGTTCTTC. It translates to CASSKGGRGQGVKIYNEQFF.

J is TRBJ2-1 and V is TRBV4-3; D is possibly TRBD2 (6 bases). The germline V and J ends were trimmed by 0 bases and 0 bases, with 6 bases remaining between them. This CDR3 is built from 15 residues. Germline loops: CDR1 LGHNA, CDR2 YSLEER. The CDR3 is CASSQDGSSYNEQFF. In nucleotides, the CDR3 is TGCGCCAGCAGCCAAGACGGGAGCTCCTACAATGAGCAGTTCTTC.

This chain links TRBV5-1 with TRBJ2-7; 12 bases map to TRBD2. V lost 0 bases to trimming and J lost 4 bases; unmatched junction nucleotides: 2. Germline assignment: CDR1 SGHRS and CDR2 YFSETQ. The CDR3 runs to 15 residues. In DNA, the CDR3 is TGCGCCAGCAGCTTGGACCTAGCGGGGGGGTACGAGCAGTACTTC. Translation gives CASSLDLAGGYEQYF.

CDR3 protein: CASSPPDDSYEQYF. The CDR3 bases are TGTGCCAGCAGCCCCCCGGATGACAGCTACGAGCAGTACTTC. The chain couples TRBV5-6 to TRBJ2-7; weak D call: TRBD1 (5 bases). Trimming removed 4 bases from V and 3 bases from J, with 14 bases in between. This CDR3 has 14 residues. CDR1 and CDR2 (germline): SGHDT, YYEEEE.

The CDR3 spells CASSVSGTGAEQYF. CDR3 sequence (DNA): TGTGCCAGCAGCGTATCCGGGACAGGGGCCGAGCAGTACTTC. V is TRBV9 and J is TRBJ2-7; 10 bases line up with TRBD1. This CDR3 spans 14 amino acids. The V segment lost 1 base and the J segment 6 bases; nucleotides outside the gene matches: 4. CDR1 and CDR2 from the germline V gene are SGDLS and YYNGEE.

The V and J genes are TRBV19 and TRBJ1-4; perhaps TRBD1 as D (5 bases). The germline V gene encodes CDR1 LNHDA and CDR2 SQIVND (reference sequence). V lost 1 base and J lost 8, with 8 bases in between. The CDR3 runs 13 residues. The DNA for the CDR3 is TGTGCCAGTAGTATAGCCTCAGGGGAAAAACTGTTTTTT. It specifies CASSIASGEKLFF.

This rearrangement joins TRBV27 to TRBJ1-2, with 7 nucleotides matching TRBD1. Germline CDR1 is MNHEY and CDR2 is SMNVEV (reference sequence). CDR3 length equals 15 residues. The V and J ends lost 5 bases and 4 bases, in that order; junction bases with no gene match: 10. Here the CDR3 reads CASSLSRGEAYGYTF. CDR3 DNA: TGTGCCAGCAGTCTCTCCAGGGGGGAGGCCTATGGCTACACCTTC.

The chain's CDR3 is CASSQVGDTQYF. The DNA for the CDR3 is TGCGCCAGCAGCCAAGTGGGGGATACGCAGTATTTT. The chain recombines TRBV4-1 with TRBJ2-3; D call uncertain. Per the germline V gene, CDR1 is MGHRA and CDR2 is YSYEKL. The CDR3 spans 12 residues. The V end was cut by 1 base, the J end by 6 bases, with 5 bases between.

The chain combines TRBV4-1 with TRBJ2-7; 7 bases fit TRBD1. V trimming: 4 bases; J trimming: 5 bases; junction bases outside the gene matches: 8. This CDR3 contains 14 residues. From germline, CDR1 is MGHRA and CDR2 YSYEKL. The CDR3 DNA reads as TGCGCCAGCAGCCCCAGACAGGGCCCCCACGAGCAGTACTTC. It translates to CASSPRQGPHEQYF.